This passage covers 21 T cell receptor beta chains from one sample sequenced in a study of CDR3 diversity in severe acne (dated by TCRdb to about 2019). The library was built by means of PCR. Sequencing was carried out with an Illumina HiSeq 2000. The public reads were run again by TCRdb, first through fastp at Q25 and then through MiXCR, and only productive beta chains were kept. When rows share a CDR3 protein, they turn into one entry using the most common DNA and genes. The sample has roughly 100,000 distinct CDR3 sequences on record, 45% to 60% of them singletons. The ten largest clones take up roughly 12% of the sample. The material sequenced was blood. The receptors derive from a male donor with acne.

The genes are TRBV20-1 and TRBJ2-7, with TRBD2 matching 10 bases. In germline, CDR1 is DFQATT, CDR2 SNEGSKA (reference sequence). This CDR3 comprises 12 residues. CDR3 region: CSGLAVAYEQYF. CDR3 nucleotide sequence: TGCAGCGGACTAGCGGTCGCCTACGAGCAGTACTTC.

The sample holds one count of this clonotype. V and J are TRBV20-1 and TRBJ2-7, with 10 nucleotides matching TRBD2. Trimming removed 7 bases from V and 8 bases from J; junction bases left unmatched: 14. Looked up from germline, CDR1 is DFQATT and CDR2 is SNEGSKA (reference sequence). The CDR3 length is 14 residues. CDR3 coding DNA: TGCAGTGTTGCCTTGACTAGCGGGCCCCACAAGCAGTACTTC. Protein: CSVALTSGPHKQYF.

A note on this clonotype: A much larger clone differs by one base, so this may be a read error. CDR3 loop: CASSLWSYEQHF. The CDR3 coding sequence is TGTGCCAGCAGTTTGTGGTCCTACGAGCAGCACTTC. The chain joins TRBV6-6 to TRBJ2-7, with D hard to call. Germline assignment: CDR1 MNHNY and CDR2 SVGAGI (reference sequence). The CDR3 extends over 12 amino acids.

This clonotype was seen a few times. The V and J genes are TRBV28 and TRBJ2-7; perhaps D is TRBD1 or TRBD2 (5 bases each). Trimming pared 4 bases from V and 6 bases from J, leaving 13 bases between. CDR1 and CDR2 from the germline V gene are MDHEN and SYDVKM. This CDR3 is 13 amino acids long. The CDR3: CASSYLSGREQYF. In DNA form, the CDR3 reads TGTGCCAGCAGTTATCTTTCGGGGCGCGAGCAGTACTTC.

The rearrangement uses TRBV7-9 and TRBJ2-6; D is perhaps TRBD1 or TRBD2 (5 bases each). CDR1 and CDR2 (germline): SEHNR, FQNEAQ (reference sequence). This CDR3 is built from 12 residues. V was trimmed by 4 bases and J by 13 bases, leaving 11 bases between them. This CDR3 is CASSWGTGVLTF. In DNA form, the CDR3 reads TGTGCCAGCAGCTGGGGGACGGGGGTCCTGACTTTC. Complete variable domain (other parts from reference TRBV7-9 and TRBJ2-6): DTGVSQNPRHKITKRGQNVTFRCDPISEHNRLYWYRQTLGQGPEFLTYFQNEAQLEKSRLLSDRFSAERPKGSFSTLEIQRTEQGDSAMYLCASSWGTGVLTFGAGSRLTVL.

The chain joins TRBV12-3 or TRBV12-4 to TRBJ2-7; D remains ambiguous. This CDR3 is 14 amino acids long. V lost 7 bases to trimming and J lost 2 bases, with 15 bases between them. The CDR3 region is CASTKRTATYEQYF. The CDR3, as DNA: TGTGCCAGCACTAAAAGAACGGCAACCTACGAGCAGTACTTC.

There are a few counts of this clonotype. V and J are TRBV6-2 or TRBV6-3 and TRBJ2-5, with 10 nucleotides matching TRBD1. CDR1 MNHEY and CDR2 SVGEGT come from the germline V gene. The CDR3 spans 15 residues. V dropped 2 bases and J dropped 3; count of bases not matched to a gene: 3. In DNA form, the CDR3 reads TGTGCCAGCAGTTACACGGGGACAGGGGAAGAGACCCAGTACTTC. It yields the protein CASSYTGTGEETQYF.

Comments on this clonotype: It is likely a read error, because the conserved phenylalanine at the end of the CDR3 is missing. The V gene is TRBV6-1, the J gene TRBJ1-5; 7 bases align to TRBD1. The CDR3 sequence is 15 residues long. From germline, CDR1 is MNHNS and CDR2 SASEGT. V lost 5 bases and J lost 2; bases outside the gene matches: 6. CDR3 sequence reads: CASSRRGLGNQPQHL. The CDR3 DNA reads as TGTGCCAGCAGTCGGAGGGGGCTTGGCAATCAGCCCCAGCATCTT.

As for this clonotype: The limits of the CDR3 on the DNA are not certain, so only TCRdb's listed CDR3 is given. The chain is built from TRBV19 and TRBJ1-1; TRBD1, as called in the table, went unchecked against the DNA. The CDR3 has 23 residues if both end residues are counted. Germline V lookup: CDR1 LNHDA, CDR2 SQIVND (reference sequence). CDR3 amino acids: CVSNSGRTDEQFFGPGGGTEAFF.

Concerning this clonotype: One end of the junction fails to match germline, which may point to a read error. The CDR3: CASSAPDSANSPLRF. The CDR3 DNA reads TGTGCCAGCAGCGCCCCGGACAGCGCTAATTCACCCCTCCGCTTT. The V and J genes are TRBV7-2 and TRBJ1-6; a possible D gene is TRBD1 (6 bases). CDR1 and CDR2 (germline): SGHTA, FQGNSA. The CDR3 has 15 residues.

This clonotype has ten or more counts. CDR3 DNA: TGCAGTGCTAGAGATAACAGGGGGCGCAATGAGCAGTTCTTC. Its translation: CSARDNRGRNEQFF. This rearrangement joins TRBV20-1 to TRBJ2-1; 9 bases are a match to TRBD1. Trimming cost V 0 bases and J 6 bases; bases outside gene matches: 3. The CDR3 runs 14 residues. Germline values: CDR1 DFQATT, CDR2 SNEGSKA (reference sequence).

This clonotype was counted many times. The chain employs TRBV7-2 and TRBJ1-5; D unclear. This CDR3 is built from 15 residues. In germline, CDR1 is SGHTA, CDR2 FQGNSA. Deletions cut 5 bases from V and 3 bases from J, with 14 bases between. Here the CDR3 DNA reads TGTGCCAGCAGCGTCGAAGGCAGCCCCAATCAGCCCCAGCATTTT. Translated, it gives CASSVEGSPNQPQHF.

This clonotype was picked up many times. The chain combines TRBV19 with TRBJ2-7, with D perhaps matching TRBD2 (5 bases). Trimming cost V 4 bases and J 4 bases, with 11 bases left between them. The germline gives CDR1 LNHDA, CDR2 SQIVND (reference sequence). This CDR3 has 13 amino acids. In DNA form, the CDR3 reads TGTGCCAGTAGTAACTCCGAGGGTTACGAGCAGTACTTC. Amino acid sequence: CASSNSEGYEQYF.

Comments on this clonotype: Given the absence of the conserved phenylalanine or tryptophan at the CDR3 end, a read error is likely. This chain links TRBV7-9 with TRBJ2-2; D is undetermined. Germline assignment: CDR1 SEHNR and CDR2 FQNEAQ (reference sequence). This CDR3 comprises 15 residues. Trimming left V 3 bases short and J 0 bases short, with 8 bases between. DNA for the CDR3: TGTGCCAGCAGCTTGGCGACCGCGAACACCGGGGAGCTGTTTTCT. The encoded protein is CASSLATANTGELFS.

This clonotype came up many times. This chain connects TRBV11-1 to TRBJ2-7; D is unresolved. Germline V gives CDR1 SGHAT, CDR2 FQDESV (reference sequence). Trimming took off 5 bases at V and 3 bases at J, with 8 bases between the two ends. CDR3 length: 12 residues. CDR3 sequence reads: CASSAGHYEQYF. The CDR3 nucleotides read TGTGCCAGCAGCGCCGGGCACTACGAGCAGTACTTC. Full variable domain (missing parts from reference TRBV11-1 and TRBJ2-7): EAEVAQSPRYKITEKSQAVAFWCDPISGHATLYWYRQILGQGPELLVQFQDESVVDDSQLPKDRFSAERLKGVDSTLKIQPAELGDSAMYLCASSAGHYEQYFGPGTRLTVT.

Notes on this clonotype: A junction end diverges from the germline sequence, so it may reflect a read error. The rearrangement links TRBV20-1 to TRBJ2-1; TRBD2 matches 9 bases. This CDR3 is built from 19 residues. CDR1 is DFQATT and CDR2 is SNEGSKA in the germline V gene (reference sequence). The CDR3 loop is CSARGGVGGRAGDYNEQFF. DNA for the CDR3: TGCAGTGCCAGAGGGGGGGTTGGCGGGAGGGCTGGGGATTACAATGAGCAGTTCTTC.

The genes are TRBV20-1 and TRBJ1-2; D remains ambiguous. Trimming left V 6 bases short and J 6 bases short, with 20 bases between. There are 14 residues in the CDR3. The germline V gene has CDR1 DFQATT and CDR2 SNEGSKA (reference sequence). CDR3 sequence reads: CSAPPSGGPHGYTF. CDR3 DNA: TGCAGTGCCCCGCCCAGCGGCGGACCGCATGGCTACACCTTC.

This clonotype was counted a few times. This chain links TRBV5-1 with TRBJ2-2, with TRBD2 matching 8 bases. Per germline, CDR1 SGHRS and CDR2 YFSETQ. With V trimmed by 4 bases and J by 0 bases, 8 bases remained unmatched. This CDR3 is 17 amino acids long. Written as DNA, the CDR3 is TGCGCCAGCAGCGGACTTTTGACTAGCGCGAACACCGGGGAGCTGTTTTTT. Translated: CASSGLLTSANTGELFF.

Details on this clonotype: Since a much larger clone is just one base distant, this may be a read error. J is TRBJ2-7 and V is TRBV2; 11 nucleotides align to TRBD2. V was pared by 2 bases and J by 2 bases, with 11 bases of the junction left unmatched. CDR3 length: 18 amino acids. Germline V gene data show CDR1 as SNHLY and CDR2 as FYNNEI. CDR3 protein: CASSEQASGRYITYEQYF. The CDR3 DNA is TGTGCCAGCAGTGAACAGGCTAGCGGGAGGTATATCACCTACGAGCAGTACTTC.

This clonotype is judged medium-sized (0.01 to 0.1%). CDR3 residues: CASSYSLETGELFF. The CDR3 DNA follows: TGTGCCAGCAGTTACTCGTTGGAGACCGGGGAGCTGTTTTTT. V and J are TRBV6-2 or TRBV6-3 and TRBJ2-2; D is undetermined. V was pared by 0 bases and J by 5 bases, with 7 bases between. Germline V gives CDR1 MNHEY, CDR2 SVGEGT. The CDR3 has 14 residues.

V is TRBV6-4 and J is TRBJ2-1, with 7 nucleotides matching TRBD2. CDR3 length: 19 residues. V gave up 5 bases and J gave up 5 bases; unmatched junction bases: 21. CDR1 MRHNA and CDR2 SNTAGT come from the germline V gene. The CDR3 region is CASSRNIDLDWRGNNEQFF. DNA of the CDR3: TGTGCCAGCAGTCGTAATATCGATCTAGACTGGCGGGGGAACAATGAGCAGTTCTTC.